The source of this TCR beta chain is a study of neurological immune-mediated disorders. General study results and limits: Patients with HTLV-1-associated myelopathy had the highest level of TCR clonal expansion, whereas patients with multiple sclerosis had the lowest level, falling beneath the level found in healthy controls.

One entry per CDR3 protein, called by TCRdb with MiXCR from the 5' RACE reads. The data contain 15,000 to 20,000 distinct CDR3 sequences, approximately 12% of them seen just once; the ten biggest clones take up less than 30%. V shed 4 bases and J 2 bases; nucleotides not matched to a gene: 4. This CDR3 region has 14 residues. Germline V lookup: CDR1 DFQATT, CDR2 SNEGSKA (reference sequence). This clonotype was seen once. Its matching antigen is unknown. The sequenced sample consisted of CD8+ T cells from blood. The TCR sequence derives from a woman aged 45-65 years in good health. The gene calls are TRBV20-1 and TRBJ1-2, with TRBD1 matching over 10 bases. The CDR3 nucleotides are TGCAGTGCTAATACGGGACAGGGGAACTATGGCTACACCTTC. This encodes CSANTGQGNYGYTF.